These 26 T cell receptor beta chains originate from one sample sequenced in a study of T cell repertoires in cytomegalovirus infection (dated by TCRdb to the late 2010s). The sequencer listed for this sample is Illumina HiSeq 1500. TCRdb's own reprocessing of the public reads used fastp at Q25 and MiXCR and kept productive beta chains. Duplicate CDR3 protein sequences are folded into a single record with the most common DNA and genes. This sample holds 380,000 or so distinct CDR3 sequences; about 35% were observed only once. In total, the top ten clones hold approximately 15% of the sample. The treatment or condition label of this sample denotes: in vitro stimulation with specific CMV peptide epitopes to enrich CMV-specific T cells. These receptors lack a known antigen. Sequences were derived from cultured PBMCs, sampled from culture after CMV antigen stimulation. These receptors came from a human donor in good health (CMV status not recorded). Some clones in this sample may be carry-over from other donors' samples.

This rearrangement joins TRBV6-5 to TRBJ1-2; TRBD1 agrees at 11 bases. The V segment lost 8 bases and the J segment 0 bases; nucleotides outside the gene matches: 5. Germline V gene data show CDR1 as MNHEY and CDR2 as SVGAGI. The CDR3 runs 15 residues. The CDR3: CASRTGGHPNYGYTF. CDR3 in DNA: TGTGCCAGCCGGACAGGGGGCCATCCTAACTATGGCTACACCTTC.

The CDR3, as DNA: TGTGCCAGCAGTTCCGGGACAGGGGGTTACGAGCAGTACTTC. Residues: CASSSGTGGYEQYF. V is TRBV7-2 and J is TRBJ2-7, with TRBD1 matching over 11 bases. Germline V gene sequence: CDR1 SGHTA, CDR2 FQGNSA. With V trimmed by 6 bases and J by 4 bases, 5 bases remained unmatched. The CDR3 is 14 amino acids.

The V gene is TRBV20-1, the J gene TRBJ2-3, with no clear D. Looked up from germline, CDR1 is DFQATT and CDR2 is SNEGSKA (reference sequence). The CDR3 spans 12 residues. V was clipped by 6 bases and J by 2 bases, with 9 bases between them. The CDR3 reads CSAGRYTDTQYF. The CDR3 nucleotides read TGCAGTGCAGGGCGGTACACAGATACGCAGTATTTT.

The V call is TRBV20-1, the J call TRBJ2-5; 7 bases agree with TRBD1. V lost 1 base to trimming and J lost 5 bases; unmatched junction nucleotides: 7. CDR3 length: 14 amino acids. The germline CDR1 and CDR2 sequences are DFQATT and SNEGSKA (reference sequence). The CDR3: CSARGPTGYETQYF. The CDR3 DNA sequence: TGCAGTGCTAGAGGGCCGACAGGGTACGAGACCCAGTACTTC.

The chain combines TRBV28 with TRBJ2-3, with 12 bases that match TRBD2. CDR1 MDHEN and CDR2 SYDVKM come from the germline V gene. V shed 1 base and J 3 bases; nucleotides not matched to a gene: 14. The CDR3 runs to 20 residues. The CDR3 bases are TGTGCCAGCAGTTTATCCCTCGCGCTAGCGGGAGGGCCGCGGACAGATACGCAGTATTTT. Its protein product is CASSLSLALAGGPRTDTQYF.

V and J are TRBV4-1 and TRBJ1-4; TRBD1 agrees at 8 bases. Germline V gene data show CDR1 as MGHRA and CDR2 as YSYEKL. CDR3 length: 14 residues. V trimming: 2 bases; J trimming: 6 bases; junction bases outside the gene matches: 2. For the CDR3, the DNA is TGCGCCAGCAGCCAACCACAGGGGGATGAAAAACTGTTTTTT. Protein: CASSQPQGDEKLFF.

V is TRBV28 and J is TRBJ1-4; D uncertain. CDR1 and CDR2 (germline): MDHEN, SYDVKM. The germline V and J ends were trimmed by 3 bases and 7 bases, with 12 bases remaining between them. This CDR3 is built from 14 residues. The CDR3 loop is CASSLAFKGEKLFF. The DNA for the CDR3 is TGTGCCAGCAGTTTGGCATTCAAGGGTGAAAAACTGTTTTTT.

This clonotype has a handful of counts. In DNA, the CDR3 is TGCAGTGCTAGAGTTTTCGCAGGGGACTTGAACACTGAAGCTTTCTTT. It yields the protein CSARVFAGDLNTEAFF. The chain has TRBV20-1 and TRBJ1-1, with TRBD1 as a possible D gene (6 bases). Trimming removed 1 base at V and 0 bases at J, with 15 bases between. Germline CDR1 and CDR2: DFQATT and SNEGSKA (reference sequence). The CDR3 is made up of 16 amino acids.

The rearrangement links TRBV12-5 to TRBJ1-1; no firm D call. V lost 1 base, J lost 1 base, and 7 bases lay in between. CDR1 and CDR2 (germline): LGHNT, FRNRAP. This CDR3 is built from 14 residues. The CDR3 reads CASGLGVSNTEAFF. CDR3 DNA sequence: TGTGCTAGTGGTTTGGGGGTCTCGAACACTGAAGCTTTCTTT.

The chain carries TRBV6-2 or TRBV6-3 and TRBJ1-1; 10 bases align to TRBD1. The V and J ends lost 2 bases and 4 bases, in that order; junction bases with no gene match: 1. The CDR3 sequence is 14 residues long. Germline V gene lookup returns CDR1 MNHEY and CDR2 SVGEGT. CDR3 amino acids: CASSYDRGRTEAFF. For the CDR3, the DNA is TGTGCCAGCAGTTACGACAGGGGGCGCACTGAAGCTTTCTTT.

Only a few counts were recorded for this clonotype. The V gene is TRBV12-5, the J gene TRBJ2-1, with D possibly being TRBD2 (7 bases). V was trimmed by 0 bases and J by 5 bases, leaving 17 bases between them. The CDR3 totals 17 residues. The germline CDR1 and CDR2 sequences are LGHNT and FRNRAP. This chain's CDR3 is CASGLVIGGRANNEQFF. The DNA of the CDR3 is TGTGCTAGTGGTTTGGTAATAGGGGGGAGGGCGAACAATGAGCAGTTCTTC.

The V gene is TRBV12-3 or TRBV12-4, the J gene TRBJ2-1, with 12 bases fitting TRBD2. The length of the CDR3 is 13 residues. The trim removed 8 bases at V and 4 bases at J, leaving 0 bases unmatched. The CDR3 region has the DNA TGTGCCAGCGGACTAGCGGGGTACAATGAGCAGTTCTTC. Amino acids: CASGLAGYNEQFF.

The rearrangement uses TRBV6-2 or TRBV6-3 and TRBJ2-7, with 9 bases aligning to TRBD2. The CDR3 runs 14 residues. The V gene end was trimmed by 6 bases and the J gene end by 2 bases; junction bases not matched to a gene: 5. Germline CDR1 and CDR2: MNHEY and SVGEGT. The CDR3 region is CASSLLAGPYEQYV. CDR3 DNA sequence: TGTGCCAGCAGCTTACTAGCGGGTCCCTACGAGCAGTACGTC.

The V gene is TRBV7-2, the J gene TRBJ2-2, with 11 bases aligning to TRBD1. V lost 5 bases and J lost 0; bases outside the gene matches: 2. From germline, CDR1 is SGHTA and CDR2 FQGNSA. This CDR3 has 16 amino acids. In DNA, the CDR3 is TGTGCCAGCAGCACGGACAGGGGGCCGAACACCGGGGAGCTGTTTTTT. Its protein product is CASSTDRGPNTGELFF. The entire variable domain, with the rest obtained from reference TRBV7-2 and TRBJ2-2, is as follows: GAGVSQSPSNKVTEKGKDVELRCDPISGHTALYWYRQSLGQGLEFLIYFQGNSAPDKSGLPSDRFSAERTGGSVSTLTIQRTQQEDSAVYLCASSTDRGPNTGELFFGEGSRLTVL.

Regarding this clonotype: Since a much larger clone is just one base distant, this may be a read error. The chain has TRBV7-2 and TRBJ1-1, with D unresolved. CDR1 is SGHTA, CDR2 FQGNSA, per germline. The CDR3 spans 12 residues. V was cut by 5 bases and J by 10 bases, with 14 bases left in between. The CDR3 sequence is CASSPGGAGAFF. The CDR3 DNA reads TGTGCCAGCAGCCCGGGAGGCGCTGGAGCTTTCTTT.

V and J are TRBV10-3 and TRBJ2-2; 8 bases are shared with TRBD2. After removal of 3 bases from V and 10 bases from J, the junction contained 10 bases not matched to a gene. The germline V gene has CDR1 ENHRY and CDR2 SYGVKD. CDR3 length: 15 residues. CDR3 sequence reads: CAISESGSGLSELFF. CDR3 in DNA: TGTGCCATCAGTGAAAGCGGGAGTGGACTATCGGAGCTGTTTTTT.

The chain couples TRBV20-1 to TRBJ2-3; D is unresolved. CDR3 length equals 11 residues. Germline V CDR1 and CDR2: DFQATT, SNEGSKA (reference sequence). Trimming pared 4 bases from V and 4 bases from J, leaving 6 bases between. The CDR3 DNA reads as TGCAGTGCTATGAAGCCAGATACGCAGTATTTT. Translating it yields CSAMKPDTQYF.

This clonotype has at least ten counts. This sequence joins TRBV7-2 and TRBJ2-3; D gene uncertain. Per the germline V gene, CDR1 is SGHTA and CDR2 is FQGNSA. Deletions cut 5 bases from V and 5 bases from J, with 11 bases between. CDR3 length equals 13 residues. CDR3 coding DNA: TGTGCCAGCAGCCCACGAGTTAGAGATACGCAGTATTTT. This translates into CASSPRVRDTQYF. The whole variable domain, filled in from reference TRBV7-2 and TRBJ2-3, reads GAGVSQSPSNKVTEKGKDVELRCDPISGHTALYWYRQSLGQGLEFLIYFQGNSAPDKSGLPSDRFSAERTGGSVSTLTIQRTQQEDSAVYLCASSPRVRDTQYFGPGTRLTVL.

This chain connects TRBV4-1 to TRBJ1-3; no definite D call. This CDR3 region has 15 residues. Between the trimmed V and J ends, which lost 4 bases and 0 bases, there was a span of 10 bases. CDR1 and CDR2 (germline): MGHRA, YSYEKL. CDR3 in amino acids: CASSPLQISGNTIYF. The CDR3 nucleotides read TGCGCCAGCAGCCCCTTACAGATCTCTGGAAACACCATATATTTT.

This sequence joins TRBV6-6 and TRBJ1-1; unclear D gene. V was pared by 5 bases and J by 5 bases, with 18 bases between. This CDR3 has 15 amino acids. Germline values: CDR1 MNHNY, CDR2 SVGAGI (reference sequence). The CDR3 spells CASSAPGLGGTEAFF. In nucleotides, the CDR3 is TGTGCCAGCAGTGCCCCAGGCTTGGGTGGGACTGAAGCTTTCTTT.

This chain connects TRBV5-1 to TRBJ2-1; 8 bases fit TRBD2. The CDR3 is 16 residues long. Germline V gene sequence: CDR1 SGHRS, CDR2 YFSETQ. Trimming removed 4 bases from V and 0 bases from J; junction bases left unmatched: 6. Here the CDR3 DNA reads TGCGCCAGCAGCATTAGCGGGATTAGCTCCTACAATGAGCAGTTCTTC. Residues: CASSISGISSYNEQFF.

This chain connects TRBV12-3 or TRBV12-4 to TRBJ2-5; TRBD1 matches 9 bases. This CDR3 region has 14 residues. The J segment lost 3 bases and the V segment lost 4 bases, leaving 3 bases of the junction unmatched. This CDR3 is CASSSRTGEETQYF. DNA for the CDR3: TGTGCCAGCAGTTCCCGGACAGGGGAAGAGACCCAGTACTTC.

The chain carries TRBV12-3 or TRBV12-4 and TRBJ1-1; D might be TRBD1 (6 bases). This CDR3 has 13 amino acids. V was trimmed by 6 bases and J by 1 base, leaving 9 bases between them. This CDR3 reads CASSGQRNTEAFF. The CDR3 DNA is TGTGCCAGCAGCGGACAGAGGAACACTGAAGCTTTCTTT.

This chain connects TRBV6-2 or TRBV6-3 to TRBJ2-3; 7 bases agree with TRBD2. The CDR3 runs to 16 residues. After removal of 7 bases from V and 0 bases from J, the junction contained 10 bases not matched to a gene. Germline-derived CDR1 and CDR2 are MNHEY and SVGEGT. The CDR3 nucleotides are TGTGCCAGCACTCTCCTCCGGCGGGAGAGCACAGATACGCAGTATTTT. Protein sequence: CASTLLRRESTDTQYF.

This clonotype was observed at least ten times. The chain has TRBV12-3 or TRBV12-4 and TRBJ1-5, with a weak D call TRBD1 (6 bases). This CDR3 has 15 amino acids. V was pared by 6 bases and J by 1 base, with 13 bases between. The CDR3 loop reads CASSLTGSSNQPQHF. The DNA for the CDR3 is TGTGCCAGCAGCCTAACAGGGTCGAGCAATCAGCCCCAGCATTTT.

This chain joins TRBV5-6 and TRBJ1-2, with D possibly TRBD1 on 5 matching bases. This CDR3 is built from 13 residues. The germline gives CDR1 SGHDT, CDR2 YYEEEE. V was cut by 5 bases and J by 4 bases, with 12 bases left in between. CDR3 nucleotides: TGTGCCAGCAGTTCGGGGCGCCGCTATGGCTACACCTTC. It specifies CASSSGRRYGYTF.